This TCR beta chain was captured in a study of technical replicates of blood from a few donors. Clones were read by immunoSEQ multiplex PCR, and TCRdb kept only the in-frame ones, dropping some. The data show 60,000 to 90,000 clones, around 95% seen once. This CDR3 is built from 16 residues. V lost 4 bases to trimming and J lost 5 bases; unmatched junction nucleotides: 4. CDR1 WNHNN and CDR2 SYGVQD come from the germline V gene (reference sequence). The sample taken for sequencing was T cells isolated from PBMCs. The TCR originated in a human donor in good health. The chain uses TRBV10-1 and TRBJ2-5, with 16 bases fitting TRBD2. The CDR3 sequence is CASSAGTSGGVETQYF. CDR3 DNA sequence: TGCGCCAGCAGTGCCGGGACTAGCGGGGGGGTTGAGACCCAGTACTTC.